Below, one TCR beta chain is given with its context. Its antigen is currently not known. No clone much larger than this one lies a single base away; base qualities are absent. Sequences SGHAT (CDR1) and FQNNGV (CDR2) are obtained from the germline V gene. Reading from cysteine to phenylalanine, the CDR3 counts 16 amino acids. Of the read, only the CDR3 DNA is kept; its 48 bases are in frame from base 1. Trimming accounts for 1 base at V and 2 bases at J, while the number of junction bases matched to no gene is 6. The treatment or condition tag for this specimen amounts to: roughly ten-day PBMC culture with coronavirus spike peptide pools or control peptides (ViraFEST assay). CD4+ T cells from unexposed donors were collected before the COVID-19 pandemic (2011-2018). The ViraFEST assay, used in the study, expanded antigen-specific T cells with peptide pools and then identified the expanded clonotypes through TCR sequencing. Each well held some 2 million PBMCs cultured with roughly 10 ug/ml peptide pools in IMDM containing approximately 5% human AB serum and 7.5 to 10 IU/ml IL-2. Half of the culture medium was replaced with fresh IL-2-containing medium on days 3 and 7. Once the cells had been in culture for 9 to 10 days, the EasySep CD4+ T cell isolation kit was used to isolate CD4+ T cells by negative selection. As cell numbers permitted, CD4+ T cells from unexposed donors were tested for reactivity to SARS-CoV-2 S and N and to four common cold coronavirus spike pools. Ficoll-Paque Plus gradient centrifugation was used to isolate PBMCs from whole blood, and the isolated PBMCs were then either used fresh or cryopreserved at -140C. In general, triplicate wells were set up for every culture condition. The leukapheresis product used for the unexposed donors was purchased from a commercial source.

This sample was taken from a study of vaccination and CD4 T cells after COVID-19 (dated 2022 in TCRdb). A note on the overall study: Six males and four females were included in the convalescent cohort, with two Hispanic individuals, seven Caucasians, two Asians and one multiracial person represented. An earlier paper using these donors assessed, at the TCR clonotype level, memory CD4+ T cell crossreactivity between SARS-CoV-2 and common cold coronavirus spike proteins. As controls, cultures received a CEFX viral epitope pool (the positive control), an HIV-1 Nef peptide pool (the negative control), or no peptide at all. Post-COVID blood samples from convalescent patients were collected a median of 101 days after diagnosis, with a range of roughly 30 to 170 days. For stimulating the cultures, overlapping spike peptide pools were used, derived from SARS-CoV-2 as well as from the common cold coronaviruses HCoV-NL63, HCoV-OC43 and HCoV-229E. Participants got two doses of the Pfizer-BioNTech BNT162b2 vaccine (n=8) or two doses of the Moderna mRNA-1273 vaccine (n=2). The spike-specific CD4+ TCR repertoire was compared before and after mRNA vaccination in approximately ten COVID-19 convalescent patients and a handful of infection-naive healthy vaccine recipients. Post-vaccine blood samples were obtained a median of roughly 75 days after the second vaccine dose, with a range of roughly 12 to 250 days. The paper's findings and limits, for the study overall: Of the vaccine-specific clones found in convalescent patients, nearly all (304 of 307) were mono-reactive for SARS-CoV-2 spike instead of being cross-reactive with common cold coronaviruses. Only a relatively small number of convalescent patients were included in the study, and early timepoints following natural infection were not analyzed. In convalescent patients, a median around 89% of post-vaccine SARS-CoV-2-reactive clones were detected only after vaccination, suggesting vaccine-specific priming. The median count of SARS-CoV-2-reactive clonotypes went up from around 23 after infection to about 41 after vaccination, although the change was not significant.

Libraries were constructed by PCR. TCR sequencing of DNA from cultured CD4+ T cells used the Oncomine TCR Beta short-read assay at the Johns Hopkins FTIC core. The QIAamp micro DNA kit was used to extract genomic DNA from the cultured CD4+ T cells. Oncomine TCR Beta libraries from cultured CD4+ T cells were pooled using unique dual indexes and sequenced on an Illumina iSeq 100. On the authors' methods: Non-productive sequences were removed, and CDR3s that did not start with C, did not end with F or W, or were shorter than 7 amino acids were discarded. Antigen-specific clonotypes were identified with the MANAFEST web application by comparing peptide-stimulated wells with reference and other culture wells. Positive clones required FDR below 0.05, an odds ratio above 5, and productive frequency above 0.1% in at least two of three replicate wells. A clonotype counted as cross-reactive if it showed significant expansion both in the SARS-CoV-2 spike wells and in at least one common cold coronavirus spike condition. Similarity between CDR3 sequences was evaluated in R version 3.6.1 using Levenshtein distances (stringdist) and unrooted phylogenetic trees (ape). The public reads were reanalyzed by TCRdb: fastp trimming at Q25, MiXCR alignment, in-frame beta chains only. Here each entry gathers all rows of one CDR3 protein and keeps the most common genes and DNA. The V and J calls were determined by TCRdb, not by the authors. The sample contains more than 6,500 distinct CDR3 sequences, approximately 48% of them found a single time. The ten largest clones represent approximately 33% of the sample.

The sequenced sample was CD4+ T cells from blood, cultured in vitro. The rearranged chain carries TRBV11-2 and TRBJ2-7; 9 of the junction bases match TRBD2. The receptor comes from a human donor in good health. CDR3 region: CASSLVVLAGPYEQYF. The nucleotide sequence reads as follows: TGTGCCAGCAGCTTAGTGGTGCTAGCGGGACCCTACGAGCAGTACTTC.